This T cell receptor beta chain was captured in a study of CD39 and CD103 CD8 tumor-infiltrating T cells listed by TCRdb under 2018. For the study in its entirety: Repertoire comparisons were shown for an HPV-positive HNSCC, an HPV-negative HNSCC, an ovarian cancer and a melanoma patient. TCRbeta CDR3 deep sequencing compared repertoires of CD8 TIL subsets defined by CD103 and CD39 with peripheral memory CD8 T cells.

Details on this clone: Its cognate antigen has yet to be identified. No base qualities exist here, and no much larger clone lies one base off it.

From approximately 10,000 to 100,000 sorted cells per subset, genomic DNA was extracted using the DNeasy Blood and Tissue Kit. The TCRbeta V-J or V-D-J regions were sequenced and mapped through the immunoSEQ service, and coverage above 10x per sample was achieved. In the source study's methods: Analysis was restricted to productive rearrangements exported from the immunoSEQ Analyzer platform, and clonality was assessed using the 500 most abundant clones. Repertoire overlap between populations was quantified with the Morisita-Horn similarity index and the Jaccard index. Morisita-Horn similarity between CD8 T-cell subset TCR repertoires was measured in a handful of cancer patients. TCRdb took this table from immuneACCESS and kept in-frame rearrangements with V and J called. Such tables lack part of the clones; where checked against another copy, unresolved V genes explain under half of the gap, and the rest is unexplained. V and J calls and clone size follow that table, whereas D and trimming were derived from the DNA. Within this sample are approximately 7,900 clones, with approximately 66% of them counted one time only. Together, the top ten hold 58% of the sample.

The study at large found these results: DP TIL clonotypes were rarely detected in blood or uninvolved lymph node, whereas DN TIL clonotypes were found to largely overlap with peripheral memory CD8 repertoires. Compared with DN and SP CD8 TILs and with blood memory CD8 T cells, DP CD8 TILs appeared more oligoclonal, with the top 30 clonotypes covering about 50-90%.

No therapy was being received by patients at the time of sample collection, although prior treatments had ranged from chemotherapy, radiotherapy, surgery and immunotherapy to none. After thawing, cells were enriched for T lymphocytes using a negative-selection kit, with EpCAM beads added for tumor-infiltrating lymphocytes. Memory CD8 T cells were sorted as CD8+CD4-CD45RA- cells irrespective of CCR7 expression. Peripheral blood mononuclear cells were obtained using a Ficoll-Paque PLUS gradient and were cryopreserved prior to analysis. Populations were sorted on a FACSAria II to more than 97% purity, and the cell pellets were frozen for TCR sequencing without being cultured. CDR3 length: 12 amino acids, cysteine to phenylalanine. The DNA shown is the 36-base CDR3, in frame from base 1. V is reduced by 1 base and J by 3 bases, leaving a spacing of 1 base between them. CDR1 and CDR2 (SGHAT, FQNNGV) derive from the germline V gene.

The rearrangement joined TRBV11-2 to TRBJ2-1, with no confidently assigned D gene. The sequenced material came from CD8+ T cells sorted from blood. Interpreted using the paper, the cell subset or site label stands for: total memory CD8 T cells (CD45RA-CCR7+/-) from blood or uninvolved lymph node. The source of this sequence is a human donor with head and neck squamous cell carcinoma. The DNA is TGTGCCAGCAGCTTAGTCTACAATGAGCAGTTCTTC. This codes for CASSLVYNEQFF.